This T cell receptor (beta chain) came from a study of human T cells and chemical hapten exposure. Study summary: Reading of the patch tests, which applied 0.01% DPC to the upper back, occurred at 6 days.

MiXCR was run by TCRdb on the RACE reads, yielding one entry per CDR3 protein. The profile shows more than 100,000 distinct CDR3 sequences, approximately 10% of them singletons. This sample's time point: patch test 3, about 24 weeks after DPC sensitization. Noted treatment: therapeutic diphenylcyclopropenone sensitization with weekly scalp DPC. Alopecia patients between 18 and 70 years old and suitable for DPC were used as donors. Germline-derived CDR1 and CDR2 are LGHDT and YNNKEL (reference sequence). With 4 bases clipped from V and 10 bases from J, the junction kept 9 bases outside the gene matches. The CDR3 is made up of 15 amino acids.

This material consisted of whole blood, taken in connection with sensitization to the hapten diphenylcyclopropenone (DPC). The source is a woman aged 45-65 years with alopecia areata. Some clones in this sample may be carry-over from other donors' samples. The chain recombines TRBV3-1 with TRBJ1-6, with TRBD1 identical over 8 bases. The CDR3 DNA is TGTGCCAGCAGCCGAGAAACAGGGGGAAGATCACCCCTCCACTTT. It encodes CASSRETGGRSPLHF.